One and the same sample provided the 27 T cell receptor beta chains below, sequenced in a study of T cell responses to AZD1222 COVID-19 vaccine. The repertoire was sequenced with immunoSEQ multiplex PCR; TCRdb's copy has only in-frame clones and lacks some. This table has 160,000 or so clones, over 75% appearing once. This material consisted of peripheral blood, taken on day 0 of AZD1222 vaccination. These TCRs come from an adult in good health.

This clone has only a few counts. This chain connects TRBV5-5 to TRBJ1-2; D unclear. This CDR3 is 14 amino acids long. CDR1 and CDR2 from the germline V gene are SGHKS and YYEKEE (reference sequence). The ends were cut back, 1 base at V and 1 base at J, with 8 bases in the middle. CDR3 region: CASSLTGFNYGYTF. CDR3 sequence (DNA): TGTGCCAGCAGCTTGACGGGATTTAACTATGGCTACACCTTC. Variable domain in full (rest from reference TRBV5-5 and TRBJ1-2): DAGVTQSPTHLIKTRGQQVTLRCSPISGHKSVSWYQQVLGQGPQFIFQYYEKEERGRGNFPDRFSARQFPNYSSELNVNALLLGDSALYLCASSLTGFNYGYTFGSGTRLTVV.

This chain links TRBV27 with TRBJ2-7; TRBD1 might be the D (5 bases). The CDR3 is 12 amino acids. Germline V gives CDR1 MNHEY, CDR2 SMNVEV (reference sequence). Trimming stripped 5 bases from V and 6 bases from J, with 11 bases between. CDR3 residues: CASSTQGREQYF. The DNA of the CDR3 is TGTGCCAGCAGTACCCAGGGTCGCGAGCAGTACTTC.

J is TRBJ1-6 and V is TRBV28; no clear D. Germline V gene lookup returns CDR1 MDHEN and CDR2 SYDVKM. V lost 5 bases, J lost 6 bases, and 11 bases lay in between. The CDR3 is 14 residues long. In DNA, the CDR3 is TGTGCCAGCAGTCCACCCTACCCTAATTCACCCCTCCACTTT. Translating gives CASSPPYPNSPLHF.

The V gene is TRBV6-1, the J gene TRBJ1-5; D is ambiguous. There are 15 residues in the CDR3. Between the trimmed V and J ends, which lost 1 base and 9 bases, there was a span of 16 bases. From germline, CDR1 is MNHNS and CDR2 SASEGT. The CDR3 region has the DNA TGTGCCAGCAGTGAAGAGGAGGGTGGGCAAAGGCCCCAGCATTTT. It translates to CASSEEEGGQRPQHF.

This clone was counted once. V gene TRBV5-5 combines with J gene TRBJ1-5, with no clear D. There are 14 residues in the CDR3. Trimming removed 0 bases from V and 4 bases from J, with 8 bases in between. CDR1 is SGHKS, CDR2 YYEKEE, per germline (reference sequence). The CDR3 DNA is TGTGCCAGCAGCTTGGCTGTGGGTAATCAGCCCCAGCATTTT. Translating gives CASSLAVGNQPQHF.

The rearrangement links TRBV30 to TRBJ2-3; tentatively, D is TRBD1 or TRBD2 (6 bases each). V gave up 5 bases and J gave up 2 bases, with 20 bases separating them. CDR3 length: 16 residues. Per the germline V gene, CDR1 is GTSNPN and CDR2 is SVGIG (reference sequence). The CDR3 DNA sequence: TGTGCCTGGTATAATAGGGGGGCCTTGTACACAGATACGCAGTATTTT. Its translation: CAWYNRGALYTDTQYF.

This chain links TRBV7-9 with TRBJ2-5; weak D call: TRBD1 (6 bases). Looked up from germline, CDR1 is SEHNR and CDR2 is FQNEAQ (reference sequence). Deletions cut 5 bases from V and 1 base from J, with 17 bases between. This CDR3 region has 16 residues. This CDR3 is CASSPHQGSAQETQYF. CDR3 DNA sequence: TGTGCCAGCAGCCCCCACCAGGGGAGTGCCCAAGAGACCCAGTACTTC.

Here the CDR3 DNA reads TGTGCCAGTCAACCAGGGTCCTATGGCTACACCTTC. It codes for CASQPGSYGYTF. V gene TRBV19 combines with J gene TRBJ1-2, with D perhaps TRBD1 (5 bases). CDR3 length equals 12 residues. Germline V CDR1 and CDR2: LNHDA, SQIVND (reference sequence). Trimming removed 8 bases at V and 4 bases at J, with 11 bases between.

In DNA, the CDR3 is TGTGCCAGAATCCGGACAGGGGAGAACTATGGCTACACCTTC. The encoded protein is CARIRTGENYGYTF. The V gene is TRBV5-3, the J gene TRBJ1-2; the match to TRBD1 covers 9 bases. Being an ORF, TRBV5-3 has a function that is uncertain. J gave up 2 bases and V 6 bases, and 5 bases lay outside the gene matches. The CDR3 runs to 14 residues.

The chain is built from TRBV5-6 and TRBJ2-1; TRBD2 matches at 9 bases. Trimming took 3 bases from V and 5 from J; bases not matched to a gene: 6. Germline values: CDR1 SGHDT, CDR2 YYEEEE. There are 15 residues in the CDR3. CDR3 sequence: CASSYGLATNNEQFF. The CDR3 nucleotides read TGTGCCAGCAGCTATGGACTAGCGACTAACAATGAGCAGTTCTTC.

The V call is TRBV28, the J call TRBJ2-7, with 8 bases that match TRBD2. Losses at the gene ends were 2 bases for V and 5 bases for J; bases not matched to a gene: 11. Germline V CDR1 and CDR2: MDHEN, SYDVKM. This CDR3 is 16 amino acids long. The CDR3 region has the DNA TGTGCCAGCAGTTTAGTTTCTAGCGGGTGGGTACACGAGCAGTACTTC. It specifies CASSLVSSGWVHEQYF.

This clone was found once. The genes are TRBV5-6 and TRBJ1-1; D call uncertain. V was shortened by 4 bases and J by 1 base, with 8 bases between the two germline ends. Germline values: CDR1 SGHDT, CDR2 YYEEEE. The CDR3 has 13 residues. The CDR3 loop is CASSLDPNTEAFF. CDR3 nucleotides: TGTGCCAGCAGCCTAGACCCGAACACTGAAGCTTTCTTT.

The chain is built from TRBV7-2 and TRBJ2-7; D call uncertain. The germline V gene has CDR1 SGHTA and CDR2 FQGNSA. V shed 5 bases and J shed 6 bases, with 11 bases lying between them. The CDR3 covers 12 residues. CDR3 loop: CASSPPTTEQYF. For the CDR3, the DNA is TGTGCCAGCAGCCCACCGACCACCGAGCAGTACTTC.

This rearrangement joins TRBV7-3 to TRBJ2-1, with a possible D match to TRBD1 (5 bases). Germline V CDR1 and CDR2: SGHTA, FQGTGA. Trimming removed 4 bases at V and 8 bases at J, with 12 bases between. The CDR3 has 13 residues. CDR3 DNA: TGTGCCAGCAGCTCAGACCAGGGCTATGAGCAGTTCTTC. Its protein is CASSSDQGYEQFF.

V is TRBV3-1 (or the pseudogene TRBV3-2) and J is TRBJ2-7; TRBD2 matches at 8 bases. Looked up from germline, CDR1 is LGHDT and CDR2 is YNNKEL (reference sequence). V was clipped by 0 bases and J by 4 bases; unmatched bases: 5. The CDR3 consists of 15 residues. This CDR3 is CASSQEGGLVYEQYF. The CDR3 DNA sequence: TGTGCCAGCAGCCAAGAGGGGGGACTAGTATACGAGCAGTACTTC.

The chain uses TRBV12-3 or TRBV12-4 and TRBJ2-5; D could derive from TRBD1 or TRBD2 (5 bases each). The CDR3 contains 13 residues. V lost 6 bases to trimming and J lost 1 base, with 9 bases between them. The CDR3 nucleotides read TGTGCCAGCAGAACAGGACTCCAAGAGACCCAGTACTTC. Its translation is CASRTGLQETQYF.

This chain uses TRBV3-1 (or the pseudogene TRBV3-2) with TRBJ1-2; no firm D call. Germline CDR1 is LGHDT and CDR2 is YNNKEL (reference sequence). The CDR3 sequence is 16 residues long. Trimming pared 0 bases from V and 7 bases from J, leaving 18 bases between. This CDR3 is CASSQDSRHRRGGYTF. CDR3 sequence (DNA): TGTGCCAGCAGCCAAGATTCTAGACACCGGCGGGGTGGCTACACCTTC.

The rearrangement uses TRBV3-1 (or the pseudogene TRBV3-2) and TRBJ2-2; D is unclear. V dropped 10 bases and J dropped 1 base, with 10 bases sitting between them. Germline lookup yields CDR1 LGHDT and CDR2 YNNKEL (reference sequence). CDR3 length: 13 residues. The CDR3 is CATKQQNTGELFF. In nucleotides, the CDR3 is TGTGCCACCAAACAGCAGAACACCGGGGAGCTGTTTTTT.

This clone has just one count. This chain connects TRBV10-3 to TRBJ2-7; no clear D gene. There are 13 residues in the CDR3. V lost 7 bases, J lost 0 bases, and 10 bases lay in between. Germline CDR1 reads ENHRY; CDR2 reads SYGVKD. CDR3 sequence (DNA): TGTGCCATCAAGCCGGCGAGCTCCTACGAGCAGTACTTC. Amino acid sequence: CAIKPASSYEQYF.

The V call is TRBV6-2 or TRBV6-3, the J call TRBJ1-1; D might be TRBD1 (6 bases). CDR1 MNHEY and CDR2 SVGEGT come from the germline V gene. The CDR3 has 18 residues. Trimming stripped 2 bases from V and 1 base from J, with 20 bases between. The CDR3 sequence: CASSYSTGIHVTNTEAFF. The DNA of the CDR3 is TGTGCCAGCAGTTACAGTACAGGGATTCACGTCACGAACACTGAAGCTTTCTTT.

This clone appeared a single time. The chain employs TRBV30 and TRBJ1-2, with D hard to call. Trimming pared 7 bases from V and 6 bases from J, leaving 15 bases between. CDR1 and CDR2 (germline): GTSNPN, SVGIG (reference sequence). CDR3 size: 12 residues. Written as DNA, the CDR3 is TGTGCCTTTATCTGGGGTGTTGATGGCTACACCTTC. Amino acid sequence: CAFIWGVDGYTF.

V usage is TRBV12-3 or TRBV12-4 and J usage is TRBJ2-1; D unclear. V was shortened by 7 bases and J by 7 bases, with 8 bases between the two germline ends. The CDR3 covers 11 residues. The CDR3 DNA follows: TGTGCCAGCACAGCTGCGAATGAGCAGTTCTTC. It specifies CASTAANEQFF.

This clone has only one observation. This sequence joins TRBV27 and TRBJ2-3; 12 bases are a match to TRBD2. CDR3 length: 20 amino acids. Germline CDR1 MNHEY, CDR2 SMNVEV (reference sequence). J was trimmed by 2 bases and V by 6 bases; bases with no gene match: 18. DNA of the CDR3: TGTGCCAGCAGAAAAGATGTTTCTAGCGGGAGGGCCCGGAACACAGATACGCAGTATTTT. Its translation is CASRKDVSSGRARNTDTQYF.

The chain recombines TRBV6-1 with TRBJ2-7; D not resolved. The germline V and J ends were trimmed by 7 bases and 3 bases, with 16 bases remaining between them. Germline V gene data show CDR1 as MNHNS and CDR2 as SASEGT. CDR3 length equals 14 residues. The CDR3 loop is CASTQTEVSYEQYF. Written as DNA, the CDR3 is TGTGCCAGCACCCAAACCGAAGTGAGCTACGAGCAGTACTTC.

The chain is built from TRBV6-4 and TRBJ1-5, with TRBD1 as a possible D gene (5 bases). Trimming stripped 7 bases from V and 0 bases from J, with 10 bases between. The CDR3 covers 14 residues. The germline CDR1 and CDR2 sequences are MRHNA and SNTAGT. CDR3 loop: CASKAGDSNQPQHF. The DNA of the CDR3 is TGTGCCAGCAAAGCGGGGGATAGCAATCAGCCCCAGCATTTT.

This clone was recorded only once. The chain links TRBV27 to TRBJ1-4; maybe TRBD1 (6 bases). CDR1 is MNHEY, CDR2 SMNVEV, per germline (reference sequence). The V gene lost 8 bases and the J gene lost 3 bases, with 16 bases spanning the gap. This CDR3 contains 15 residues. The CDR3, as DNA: TGTGCCAGCTCACTAGGGGGGGCGTCTAATGAAAAACTGTTTTTT. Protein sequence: CASSLGGASNEKLFF.

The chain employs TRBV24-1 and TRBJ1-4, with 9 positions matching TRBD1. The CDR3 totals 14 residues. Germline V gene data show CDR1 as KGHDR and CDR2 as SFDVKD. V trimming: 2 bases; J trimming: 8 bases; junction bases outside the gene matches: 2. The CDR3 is CATSDSGQGEKLFF. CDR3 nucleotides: TGTGCCACCAGTGATTCCGGACAGGGGGAAAAACTGTTTTTT.